This T cell receptor beta chain was documented in a study of shared clonotypes between healthy human individuals. Clones were sequenced by immunoSEQ multiplex PCR, and TCRdb holds only the in-frame ones, with some missing. Among 2 million to 2.5 million clones listed, approximately 94% were seen once. The CDR3 extends over 11 amino acids. Germline V gene sequence: CDR1 MNHEY, CDR2 SVGAGI. V shed 6 bases and J shed 11 bases, with 10 bases lying between them. This clone showed up just once. The material sequenced was naive CD4+ T cells sorted from blood. Subset defined: CD45RA+ positively selected. The V gene is TRBV6-5, the J gene TRBJ1-4, with TRBD1 as a possible D gene (6 bases). This clonotype was sampled from a man in his late teens or twenties in good health. CDR3 DNA: TGTGCCAGCAGGGGGGGGCAGAAACTGTTTTTT. Translation: CASRGGQKLFF.